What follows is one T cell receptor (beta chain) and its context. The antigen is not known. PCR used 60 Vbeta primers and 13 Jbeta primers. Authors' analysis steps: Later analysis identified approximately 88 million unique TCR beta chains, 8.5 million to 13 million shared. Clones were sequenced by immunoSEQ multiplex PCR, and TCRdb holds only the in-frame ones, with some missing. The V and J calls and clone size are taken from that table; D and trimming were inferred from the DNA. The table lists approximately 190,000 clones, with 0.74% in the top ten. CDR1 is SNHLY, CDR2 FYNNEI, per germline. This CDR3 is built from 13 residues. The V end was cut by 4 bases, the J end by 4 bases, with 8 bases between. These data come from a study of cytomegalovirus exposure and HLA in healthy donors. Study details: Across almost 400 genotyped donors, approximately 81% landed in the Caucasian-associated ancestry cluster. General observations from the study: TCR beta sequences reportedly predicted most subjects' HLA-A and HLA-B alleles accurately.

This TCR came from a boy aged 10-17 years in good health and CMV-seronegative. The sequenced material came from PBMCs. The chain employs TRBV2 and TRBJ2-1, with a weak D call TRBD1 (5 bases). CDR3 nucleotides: TGTGCCAGCAGTGGGGGCCCTTACAATGAGCAGTTCTTC. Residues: CASSGGPYNEQFF.